A single sample is the source of the 18 T cell receptor beta chains below, sequenced in a study of OX40 agonist ivuxolimab in advanced cancers. Profiling relied on immunoSEQ multiplex PCR, and the TCRdb table lists in-frame clones only, not all of them. The sample holds some 75,000 clones; approximately 85% are singletons and the top ten take 2.5% to 3.5%. The sequencing here drew on CD4+ or CD8+ T cells sorted from blood, taken in a trial of the OX40 agonist ivuxolimab. All receptors derive from an adult with an advanced solid tumor such as melanoma, head and neck, liver or kidney cancer.

V is TRBV6-1 and J is TRBJ1-1; D call uncertain. Trimming took off 0 bases at V and 4 bases at J, with 12 bases between the two ends. This CDR3 contains 15 residues. In germline, CDR1 is MNHNS, CDR2 SASEGT. CDR3 nucleotides: TGTGCCAGCAGTGAAGCGGGAGTCGATACCACTGAAGCTTTCTTT. As protein: CASSEAGVDTTEAFF.

The chain combines TRBV6-6 with TRBJ2-5; D remains ambiguous. Trimming removed 6 bases at V and 0 bases at J, with 8 bases between. Germline CDR1 MNHNY, CDR2 SVGAGI (reference sequence). This CDR3 region has 13 residues. The CDR3 DNA sequence: TGTGCCAGCAGAGAAATATACCAAGAGACCCAGTACTTC. Translated, it gives CASREIYQETQYF.

The chain couples TRBV4-1 to TRBJ1-2; TRBD1 agrees at 7 bases. Germline trimming cut 3 bases from V and 3 bases from J; bases unmatched to any gene: 10. Germline lookup yields CDR1 MGHRA and CDR2 YSYEKL. This CDR3 has 16 amino acids. The CDR3 region has the DNA TGCGCCAGCAGCCACCAGGAACAGGGGCCCCACTATGGCTACACCTTC. This translates into CASSHQEQGPHYGYTF.

This sequence joins TRBV5-1 and TRBJ2-1; maybe TRBD2 (6 bases). The germline V and J ends were trimmed by 4 bases and 2 bases, with 16 bases remaining between them. Germline V gene data show CDR1 as SGHRS and CDR2 as YFSETQ. The CDR3 runs to 16 residues. In DNA, the CDR3 is TGCGCCAGCAGCCGCTCACCCTGGACTACCTACAATGAGCAGTTCTTC. Its protein product is CASSRSPWTTYNEQFF.

The gene calls are TRBV2 and TRBJ2-7; 10 positions agree with TRBD2. After removal of 4 bases from V and 0 bases from J, the junction contained 9 bases not matched to a gene. Germline CDR1 reads SNHLY; CDR2 reads FYNNEI. The CDR3 is made up of 17 amino acids. The CDR3: CASSAGIAGGASYEQYF. CDR3 bases: TGTGCCAGCAGTGCGGGGATAGCGGGGGGTGCCTCCTACGAGCAGTACTTC.

This chain links TRBV10-3 with TRBJ1-2; tentatively, D is TRBD1 (6 bases). In germline, CDR1 is ENHRY, CDR2 SYGVKD. Trimming took off 7 bases at V and 2 bases at J, with 20 bases between the two ends. This CDR3 is built from 16 residues. This CDR3 reads CAITQGQSMVNYGYTF. The CDR3, as DNA: TGTGCCATCACTCAAGGACAGTCCATGGTCAACTATGGCTACACCTTC.

J is TRBJ2-7 and V is TRBV7-2; 7 positions agree with TRBD2. This CDR3 spans 16 amino acids. CDR1 is SGHTA, CDR2 FQGNSA, per germline. With V trimmed by 6 bases and J by 0 bases, 11 bases remained unmatched. The CDR3 loop reads CASSTTPLAVSYEQYF. Here the CDR3 DNA reads TGTGCCAGCAGTACAACACCCCTAGCGGTCTCCTACGAGCAGTACTTC.

This chain links TRBV7-2 with TRBJ2-7; 11 bases are a match to TRBD1. The V and J ends lost 5 bases and 3 bases, in that order; junction bases with no gene match: 6. From germline, CDR1 is SGHTA and CDR2 FQGNSA. The CDR3 loop spans 15 amino acids. The DNA for the CDR3 is TGTGCCAGCAGCCCCTACGGGACAGGGGGCTACGAGCAGTACTTC. Translation: CASSPYGTGGYEQYF. The full variable domain, its missing parts supplied by reference TRBV7-2 and TRBJ2-7, is GAGVSQSPSNKVTEKGKDVELRCDPISGHTALYWYRQSLGQGLEFLIYFQGNSAPDKSGLPSDRFSAERTGGSVSTLTIQRTQQEDSAVYLCASSPYGTGGYEQYFGPGTRLTVT.

The genes are TRBV6-5 and TRBJ2-2; 8 nucleotides match TRBD2. The trim removed 2 bases at V and 4 bases at J, leaving 3 bases unmatched. This CDR3 contains 15 residues. The germline gives CDR1 MNHEY, CDR2 SVGAGI. CDR3 bases: TGTGCCAGCAGTTACAGGGCGGGAGGCACCGGGGAGCTGTTTTTT. Translated: CASSYRAGGTGELFF.

The V gene is TRBV5-1, the J gene TRBJ2-1, with 7 bases aligning to TRBD1. This CDR3 has 18 residues. With V trimmed by 4 bases and J by 0 bases, 13 bases remained unmatched. Germline loops: CDR1 SGHRS, CDR2 YFSETQ. This chain's CDR3 is CASSMETGSKRSYNEQFF. The CDR3 nucleotides are TGCGCCAGCAGCATGGAGACAGGGTCGAAACGCTCCTACAATGAGCAGTTCTTC.

CDR3 protein: CASSLDRVSYEQYF. The CDR3 DNA sequence: TGTGCCAGCAGCTTGGACAGGGTTAGCTACGAGCAGTACTTC. The chain links TRBV7-8 to TRBJ2-7; 8 positions match TRBD1. V lost 3 bases and J lost 3; bases outside the gene matches: 4. The CDR3 has 14 amino acids. CDR1 is SGHVS, CDR2 FQNEAQ, per germline.

This chain connects TRBV2 to TRBJ2-1, with a weak D call TRBD1 (6 bases). Germline V gives CDR1 SNHLY, CDR2 FYNNEI. V was trimmed by 7 bases and J by 1 base, leaving 14 bases between them. The CDR3 sequence is 15 residues long. CDR3 nucleotide sequence: TGTGCCAGCAAACCTGGGACATTTTCCTACAATGAGCAGTTCTTC. This translates into CASKPGTFSYNEQFF.

This rearrangement joins TRBV19 to TRBJ1-2; 9 nucleotides align to TRBD1. Losses at the gene ends were 2 bases for V and 0 bases for J; bases not matched to a gene: 1. CDR3 length equals 15 residues. Looked up from germline, CDR1 is LNHDA and CDR2 is SQIVND (reference sequence). The CDR3 protein is CASSIRTGANYGYTF. CDR3 nucleotides: TGTGCCAGTAGTATAAGGACAGGGGCTAACTATGGCTACACCTTC. The entire variable domain, with the rest obtained from reference TRBV19 and TRBJ1-2, is as follows: DGGITQSPKYLFRKEGQNVTLSCEQNLNHDAMYWYRQDPGQGLRLIYYSQIVNDFQKGDIAEGYSVSREKKESFPLTVTSAQKNPTAFYLCASSIRTGANYGYTFGSGTRLTVV.

The chain is built from TRBV4-3 and TRBJ2-2; 8 bases are a match to TRBD1. V shed 1 base and J 4 bases; nucleotides not matched to a gene: 11. This CDR3 has 18 amino acids. CDR1 and CDR2 from the germline V gene are LGHNA and YSLEER. CDR3 coding DNA: TGCGCCAGCAGCCAAGCTTACTTTTTAGGACAGGGCACCGGGGAGCTGTTTTTT. Its protein is CASSQAYFLGQGTGELFF.

This chain uses TRBV4-3 with TRBJ1-2, with 8 bases that match TRBD1. This CDR3 is 14 amino acids long. The V gene's germline CDR1 is LGHNA and CDR2 YSLEER. The V and J ends lost 0 bases and 7 bases, in that order; junction bases with no gene match: 4. The DNA of the CDR3 is TGCGCCAGCAGCCAAGATCAGGGGGCGGTTGGCTACACCTTC. It specifies CASSQDQGAVGYTF.

This chain connects TRBV4-3 to TRBJ1-2; 11 bases map to TRBD1. The CDR3 contains 19 residues. The V segment lost 3 bases and the J segment 4 bases; nucleotides outside the gene matches: 16. The germline gives CDR1 LGHNA, CDR2 YSLEER. This CDR3 is CASSQYTGTGGFSGYGYTF. The CDR3 nucleotides are TGCGCCAGCAGCCAGTACACCGGGACAGGGGGATTTTCGGGCTATGGCTACACCTTC.

The chain combines TRBV21-1 with TRBJ2-6; TRBD1 reflects the table's D call only, with no check against the DNA. TRBV21-1 is annotated as a pseudogene. CDR3 length: 15 residues. DNA of the CDR3: TGTGCCAGCAGCAAAAAGGGGACTGGGGCCAACGTCCTGACTTTC. This gives the protein CASSKKGTGANVLTF.

The rearrangement joins TRBV6-1 to TRBJ2-1; possible D gene TRBD2, 5 bases. The CDR3 is 12 residues long. Trimming removed 4 bases at V and 7 bases at J, with 8 bases between. Germline CDR1 reads MNHNS; CDR2 reads SASEGT. CDR3 in amino acids: CASSVGRNEQFF. DNA of the CDR3: TGTGCCAGCAGTGTGGGGAGAAATGAGCAGTTCTTC.